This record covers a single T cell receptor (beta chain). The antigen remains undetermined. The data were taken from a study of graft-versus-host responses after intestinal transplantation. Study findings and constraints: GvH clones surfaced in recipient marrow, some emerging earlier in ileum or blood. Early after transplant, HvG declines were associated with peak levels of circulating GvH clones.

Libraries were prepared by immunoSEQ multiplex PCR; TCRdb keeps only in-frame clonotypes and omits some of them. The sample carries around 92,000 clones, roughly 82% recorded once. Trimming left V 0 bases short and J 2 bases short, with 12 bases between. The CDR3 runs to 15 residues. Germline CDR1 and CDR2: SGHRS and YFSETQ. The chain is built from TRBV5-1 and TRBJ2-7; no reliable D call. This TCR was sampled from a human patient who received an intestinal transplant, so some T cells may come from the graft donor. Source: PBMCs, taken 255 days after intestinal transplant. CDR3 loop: CASSLGFVAAYEQYF. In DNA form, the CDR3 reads TGCGCCAGCAGCTTGGGCTTTGTGGCGGCCTACGAGCAGTACTTC. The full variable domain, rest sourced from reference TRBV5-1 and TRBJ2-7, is KAGVTQTPRYLIKTRGQQVTLSCSPISGHRSVSWYQQTPGQGLQFLFEYFSETQRNKGNFPGRFSGRQFSNSRSEMNVSTLELGDSALYLCASSLGFVAAYEQYFGPGTRLTVT.